What follows are 13 T cell receptor beta chains derived from one specimen sequenced in a study of preoperative IRX-2 immunotherapy in early breast cancer. Assay: immunoSEQ multiplex PCR; the TCRdb copy retains only in-frame clones and omits some. Counted here are tens of thousands of clones, around 87% occurring once; the ten biggest clones make up 9.8%. Treatment: preoperative locoregional IRX-2 cytokine immunotherapy. The biological material was taken from a patient treated with IRX-2 immunotherapy. All receptors derive from a human donor with breast cancer.

The rearrangement joins TRBV7-2 to TRBJ1-2, with a tentative D call TRBD1 (5 bases). This CDR3 region has 14 residues. Germline V gene lookup returns CDR1 SGHTA and CDR2 FQGNSA. The ends were cut back, 0 bases at V and 4 bases at J, with 9 bases in the middle. CDR3 amino acids: CASSLAGTGYGYTF. The CDR3 DNA follows: TGTGCCAGCAGCTTAGCTGGTACAGGCTATGGCTACACCTTC.

The rearrangement uses TRBV4-2 and TRBJ1-1; weak D call: TRBD1 (5 bases). The CDR3 contains 14 residues. Germline CDR1 and CDR2: LGHNA and YNFKEQ. V lost 0 bases to trimming and J lost 2 bases, with 7 bases between them. Here the CDR3 DNA reads TGTGCCAGCAGCCAAGAGGGGGGAAACACTGAAGCTTTCTTT. It encodes CASSQEGGNTEAFF.

This clone was recorded a few times. The chain uses TRBV5-1 and TRBJ2-1, with 8 bases lining up with TRBD2. Trimming at V came to 4 bases and at J to 8 bases, leaving 8 bases not matched to a gene. Per germline, CDR1 SGHRS and CDR2 YFSETQ. The CDR3 is made up of 14 amino acids. This CDR3 is CASSAGTSGHEQFF. CDR3 in DNA: TGCGCCAGCAGCGCCGGGACTAGTGGTCATGAGCAGTTCTTC.

V gene TRBV9 combines with J gene TRBJ2-1; 7 nucleotides agree with TRBD2. The CDR3 is 15 residues long. CDR1 and CDR2 (germline): SGDLS, YYNGEE. V gave up 1 base and J gave up 2 bases; unmatched junction bases: 3. The CDR3 bases are TGTGCCAGCAGCGTATGGCTAGCGGCCTACAATGAGCAGTTCTTC. Protein product: CASSVWLAAYNEQFF.

The V call is TRBV10-1, the J call TRBJ2-3; 10 bases are shared with TRBD2. V lost 8 bases to trimming and J lost 7 bases; unmatched junction nucleotides: 15. This CDR3 spans 16 amino acids. Germline CDR1 reads WNHNN; CDR2 reads SYGVQD (reference sequence). In DNA form, the CDR3 reads TGCGCCAGCGGTGGACTGGCTAGCGGGAGCTGGCATACGCAGTATTTT. Its translation: CASGGLASGSWHTQYF.

The chain has TRBV14 and TRBJ2-2; D may match TRBD1 or TRBD2 (6 bases each). V was cut by 0 bases and J by 4 bases, with 12 bases left in between. Germline loops: CDR1 SGHDN, CDR2 FVKESK. The CDR3 is made up of 16 amino acids. As DNA, the CDR3 is TGTGCCAGCAGCCAAGAAGGTAAGGGGGGCACCGGGGAGCTGTTTTTT. Translation: CASSQEGKGGTGELFF. The full variable domain, with the rest looked up from reference TRBV14 and TRBJ2-2, is EAGVTQFPSHSVIEKGQTVTLRCDPISGHDNLYWYRRVMGKEIKFLLHFVKESKQDESGMPNNRFLAERTGGTYSTLKVQPAELEDSGVYFCASSQEGKGGTGELFFGEGSRLTVL.

The V call is TRBV7-8, the J call TRBJ1-2; tentatively, D is TRBD1 (5 bases). The CDR3 is made up of 16 amino acids. Trimming took off 5 bases at V and 4 bases at J, with 20 bases between the two ends. Germline-derived CDR1 and CDR2 are SGHVS and FQNEAQ. The CDR3 here is CASSVGDGEIGYGYTF. CDR3 coding DNA: TGTGCCAGCAGCGTAGGGGATGGGGAGATCGGCTATGGCTACACCTTC.

The chain combines TRBV5-1 with TRBJ2-3, with unresolved D. Germline lookup yields CDR1 SGHRS and CDR2 YFSETQ. The CDR3 sequence is 14 residues long. Trimming removed 7 bases from V and 0 bases from J, with 12 bases in between. CDR3 nucleotides: TGCGCCAGCCAAACCCATACTAGCACAGATACGCAGTATTTT. This gives the protein CASQTHTSTDTQYF.

The CDR3: CASSWTGGGEKLFF. The CDR3 nucleotides are TGTGCCAGCAGCTGGACAGGGGGCGGTGAAAAACTGTTTTTT. V gene TRBV7-9 combines with J gene TRBJ1-4; 11 bases are shared with TRBD1. The CDR3 totals 14 residues. V lost 4 bases and J lost 7; bases outside the gene matches: 2. Germline V gene lookup returns CDR1 SEHNR and CDR2 FQNEAQ (reference sequence).

V is TRBV7-2 and J is TRBJ2-2; 8 bases match TRBD2. Germline V gene lookup returns CDR1 SGHTA and CDR2 FQGNSA. The CDR3 extends over 15 amino acids. The V segment lost 5 bases and the J segment 2 bases; nucleotides outside the gene matches: 4. CDR3 sequence reads: CASSVGGVNTGELFF. CDR3 nucleotide sequence: TGTGCCAGCAGCGTCGGGGGGGTCAACACCGGGGAGCTGTTTTTT.

The chain employs TRBV6-5 and TRBJ1-6; D is unclear. The ends were cut back, 6 bases at V and 10 bases at J, with 13 bases in the middle. CDR3 length: 13 amino acids. The germline V gene encodes CDR1 MNHEY and CDR2 SVGAGI. In nucleotides, the CDR3 is TGTGCCAGCAGGATCGATGTAGGATCACCCCTCCACTTT. This gives the protein CASRIDVGSPLHF.

The chain has TRBV7-2 and TRBJ2-5; the D call may be TRBD1 or TRBD2 (5 bases each). The germline CDR1 and CDR2 sequences are SGHTA and FQGNSA. V lost 5 bases and J lost 3, with 13 bases in between. The CDR3 spans 14 residues. The CDR3 DNA sequence: TGTGCCAGCAGCCTGGGACCTCGCGAAGAGACCCAGTACTTC. Translation gives CASSLGPREETQYF.

The J gene is TRBJ2-3, the V gene TRBV19; tentative D call: TRBD1 (5 bases). The V end lost 1 base, the J end lost 6 bases, and 8 bases lay between the germline ends. Germline lookup yields CDR1 LNHDA and CDR2 SQIVND (reference sequence). This CDR3 region has 13 residues. CDR3 in DNA: TGTGCCAGTAGTATAGCAGGGTCGGATACGCAGTATTTT. Translation gives CASSIAGSDTQYF.